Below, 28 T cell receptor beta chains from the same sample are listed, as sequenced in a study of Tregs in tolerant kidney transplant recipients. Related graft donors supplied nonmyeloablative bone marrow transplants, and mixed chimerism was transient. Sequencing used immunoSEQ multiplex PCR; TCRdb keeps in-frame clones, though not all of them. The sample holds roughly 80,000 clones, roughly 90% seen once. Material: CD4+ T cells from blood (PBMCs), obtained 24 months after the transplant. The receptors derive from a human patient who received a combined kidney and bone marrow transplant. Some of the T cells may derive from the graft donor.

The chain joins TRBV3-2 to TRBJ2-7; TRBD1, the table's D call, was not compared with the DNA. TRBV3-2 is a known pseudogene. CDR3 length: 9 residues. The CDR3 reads CATHYEQYF. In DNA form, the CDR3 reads TGTGCCACCCACTACGAGCAGTACTTC.

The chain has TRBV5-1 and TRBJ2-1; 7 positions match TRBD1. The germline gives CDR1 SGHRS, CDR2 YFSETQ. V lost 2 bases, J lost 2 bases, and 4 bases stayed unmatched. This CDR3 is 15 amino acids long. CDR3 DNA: TGCGCCAGCAGCTTTCGACAGGGCCCCTACAATGAGCAGTTCTTC. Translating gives CASSFRQGPYNEQFF.

The CDR3 nucleotides are TGTGCCAGTAGTATTTCCCTAAGAGGAGAGACCCAGTACTTC. This codes for CASSISLRGETQYF. The gene calls are TRBV19 and TRBJ2-5; unclear D gene. The CDR3 consists of 14 residues. Trimming left V 3 bases short and J 4 bases short, with 12 bases between. Germline CDR1 and CDR2: LNHDA and SQIVND (reference sequence). Supplemented by reference TRBV19 and TRBJ2-5, the full variable domain reads DGGITQSPKYLFRKEGQNVTLSCEQNLNHDAMYWYRQDPGQGLRLIYYSQIVNDFQKGDIAEGYSVSREKKESFPLTVTSAQKNPTAFYLCASSISLRGETQYFGPGTRLLVL.

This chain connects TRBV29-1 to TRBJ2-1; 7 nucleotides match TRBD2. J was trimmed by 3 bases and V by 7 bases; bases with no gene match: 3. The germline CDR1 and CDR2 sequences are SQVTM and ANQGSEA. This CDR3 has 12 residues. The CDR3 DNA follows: TGCAGCGGATCTAGCGGCTACAATGAGCAGTTCTTC. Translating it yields CSGSSGYNEQFF.

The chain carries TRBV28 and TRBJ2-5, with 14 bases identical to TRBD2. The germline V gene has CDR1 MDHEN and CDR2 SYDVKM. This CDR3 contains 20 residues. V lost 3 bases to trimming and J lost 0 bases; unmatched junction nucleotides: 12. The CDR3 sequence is CASSLQRGLAGGSYQETQYF. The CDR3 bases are TGTGCCAGCAGTTTGCAACGTGGACTAGCGGGGGGATCGTACCAAGAGACCCAGTACTTC.

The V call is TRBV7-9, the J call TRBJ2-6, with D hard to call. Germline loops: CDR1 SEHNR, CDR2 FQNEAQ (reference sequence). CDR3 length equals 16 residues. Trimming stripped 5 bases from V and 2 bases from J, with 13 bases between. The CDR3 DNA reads TGTGCCAGCAGCCGAGGTCCCTCGGCTGGGGCCAACGTCCTGACTTTC. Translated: CASSRGPSAGANVLTF.

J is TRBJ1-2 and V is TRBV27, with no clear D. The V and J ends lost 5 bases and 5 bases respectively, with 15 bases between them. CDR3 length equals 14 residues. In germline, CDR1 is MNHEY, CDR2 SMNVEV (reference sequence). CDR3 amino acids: CASSPRRHHYGYTF. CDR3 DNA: TGTGCCAGCAGTCCACGGAGGCATCATTATGGCTACACCTTC.

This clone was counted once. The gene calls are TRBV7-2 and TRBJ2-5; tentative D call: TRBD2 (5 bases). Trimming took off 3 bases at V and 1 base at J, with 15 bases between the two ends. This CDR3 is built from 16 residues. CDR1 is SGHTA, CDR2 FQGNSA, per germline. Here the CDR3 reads CASSFSTSRGQETQYF. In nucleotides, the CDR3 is TGTGCCAGCAGCTTTTCCACGTCCCGGGGCCAAGAGACCCAGTACTTC.

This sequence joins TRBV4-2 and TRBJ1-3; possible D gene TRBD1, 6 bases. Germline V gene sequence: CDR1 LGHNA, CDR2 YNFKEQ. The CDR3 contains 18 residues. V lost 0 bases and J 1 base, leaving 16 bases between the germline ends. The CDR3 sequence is CASSQELGRGGSGNTIYF. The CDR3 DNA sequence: TGTGCCAGCAGCCAAGAATTAGGCAGGGGAGGGTCTGGAAACACCATATATTTT.

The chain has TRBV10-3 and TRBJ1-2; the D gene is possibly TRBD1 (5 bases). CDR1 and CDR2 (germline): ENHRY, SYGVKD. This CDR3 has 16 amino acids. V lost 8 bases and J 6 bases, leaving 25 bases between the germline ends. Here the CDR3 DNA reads TGTGCCATCTCCGCGGCAGGGCTCTTCATGCTTAATGGCTACACCTTC. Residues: CAISAAGLFMLNGYTF.

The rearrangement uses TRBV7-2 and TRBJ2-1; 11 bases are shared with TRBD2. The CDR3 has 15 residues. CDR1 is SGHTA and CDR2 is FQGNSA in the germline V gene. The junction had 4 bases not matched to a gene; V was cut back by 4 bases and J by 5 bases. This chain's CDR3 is CASSYSGLADNEQFF. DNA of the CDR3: TGTGCCAGCAGCTACTCGGGACTAGCGGACAATGAGCAGTTCTTC.

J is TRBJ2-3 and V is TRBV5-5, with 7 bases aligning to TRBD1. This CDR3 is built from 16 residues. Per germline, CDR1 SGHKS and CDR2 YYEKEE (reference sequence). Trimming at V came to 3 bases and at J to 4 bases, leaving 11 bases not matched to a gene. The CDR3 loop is CASSSDTGVSADTQYF. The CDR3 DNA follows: TGTGCCAGCAGCTCCGACACAGGGGTAAGCGCAGATACGCAGTATTTT.

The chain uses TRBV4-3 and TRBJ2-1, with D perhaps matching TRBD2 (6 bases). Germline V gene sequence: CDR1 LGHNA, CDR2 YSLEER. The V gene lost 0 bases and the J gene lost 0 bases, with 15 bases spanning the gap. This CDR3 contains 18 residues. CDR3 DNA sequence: TGCGCCAGCAGCCAAGATCGAAGGGGACTGATCTCCTACAATGAGCAGTTCTTC. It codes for CASSQDRRGLISYNEQFF.

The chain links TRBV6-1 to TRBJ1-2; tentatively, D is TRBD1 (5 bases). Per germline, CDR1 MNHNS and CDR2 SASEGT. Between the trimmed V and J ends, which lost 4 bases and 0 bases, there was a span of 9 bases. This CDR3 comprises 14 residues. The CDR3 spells CASSGTSTNYGYTF. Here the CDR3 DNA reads TGTGCCAGCAGTGGGACATCGACTAACTATGGCTACACCTTC.

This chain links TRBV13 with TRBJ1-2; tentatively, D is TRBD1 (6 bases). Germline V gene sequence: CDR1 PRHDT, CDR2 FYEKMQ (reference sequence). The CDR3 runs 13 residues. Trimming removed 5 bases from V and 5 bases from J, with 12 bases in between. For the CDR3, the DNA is TGTGCCAGCAGCCTCTCAACAGGGTATGGCTACACCTTC. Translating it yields CASSLSTGYGYTF.

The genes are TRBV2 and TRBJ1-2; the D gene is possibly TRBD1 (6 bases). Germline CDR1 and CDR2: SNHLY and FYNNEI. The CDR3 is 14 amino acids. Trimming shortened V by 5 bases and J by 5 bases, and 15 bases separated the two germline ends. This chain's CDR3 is CASSRAQGEYGYTF. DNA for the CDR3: TGTGCCAGCAGTCGGGCACAGGGCGAGTATGGCTACACCTTC. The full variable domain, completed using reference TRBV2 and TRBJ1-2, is EPEVTQTPSHQVTQMGQEVILRCVPISNHLYFYWYRQILGQKVEFLVSFYNNEISEKSEIFDDQFSVERPDGSNFTLKIRSTKLEDSAMYFCASSRAQGEYGYTFGSGTRLTVV.

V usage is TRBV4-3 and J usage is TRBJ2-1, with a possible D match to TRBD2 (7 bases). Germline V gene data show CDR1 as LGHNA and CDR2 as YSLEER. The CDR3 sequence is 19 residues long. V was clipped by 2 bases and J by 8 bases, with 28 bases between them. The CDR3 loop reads CASSQMVGGGRGGWDEQFF. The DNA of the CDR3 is TGCGCCAGCAGCCAAATGGTTGGAGGGGGTAGGGGGGGTTGGGATGAGCAGTTCTTC.

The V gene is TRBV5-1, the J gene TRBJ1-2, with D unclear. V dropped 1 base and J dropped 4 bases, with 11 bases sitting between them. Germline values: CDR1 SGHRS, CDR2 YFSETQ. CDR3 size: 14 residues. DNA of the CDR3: TGCGCCAGCAGCTTGTACGGGGAGCGCTATGGCTACACCTTC. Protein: CASSLYGERYGYTF.

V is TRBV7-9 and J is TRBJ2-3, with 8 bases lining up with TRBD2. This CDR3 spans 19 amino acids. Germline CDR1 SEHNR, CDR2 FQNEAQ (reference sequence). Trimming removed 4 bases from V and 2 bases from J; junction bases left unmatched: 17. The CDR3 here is CASSSRGGGTYIYTDTQYF. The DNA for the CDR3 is TGTGCCAGCAGCTCCCGGGGCGGGGGGACCTACATCTACACAGATACGCAGTATTTT.

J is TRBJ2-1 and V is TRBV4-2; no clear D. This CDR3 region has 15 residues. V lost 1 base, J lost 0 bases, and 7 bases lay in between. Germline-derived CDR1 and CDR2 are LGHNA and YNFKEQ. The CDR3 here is CASSQVTSSYNEQFF. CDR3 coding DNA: TGTGCCAGCAGCCAAGTTACCAGCTCCTACAATGAGCAGTTCTTC.

The CDR3 DNA reads as TGTGCCAGTAGTACGGACAGGAGTGGGCAGACCCAGTACTTC. As protein: CASSTDRSGQTQYF. The chain has TRBV19 and TRBJ2-5; TRBD1 matches 7 bases. Unmatched junction bases numbered 8, after V lost 4 bases and J lost 6 bases. This CDR3 region has 14 residues. Germline lookup yields CDR1 LNHDA and CDR2 SQIVND (reference sequence).

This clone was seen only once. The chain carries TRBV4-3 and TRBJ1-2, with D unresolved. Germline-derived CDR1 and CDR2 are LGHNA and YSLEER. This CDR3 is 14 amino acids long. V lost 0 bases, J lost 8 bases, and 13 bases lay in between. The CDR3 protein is CASSQERQSRGYTF. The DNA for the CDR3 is TGCGCCAGCAGCCAAGAGAGGCAGTCTCGGGGCTACACCTTC.

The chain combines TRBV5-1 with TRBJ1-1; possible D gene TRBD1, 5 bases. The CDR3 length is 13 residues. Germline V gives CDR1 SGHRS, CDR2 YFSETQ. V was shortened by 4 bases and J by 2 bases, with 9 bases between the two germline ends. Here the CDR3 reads CASSGGDNTEAFF. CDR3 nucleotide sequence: TGCGCCAGCAGCGGAGGGGACAACACTGAAGCTTTCTTT.

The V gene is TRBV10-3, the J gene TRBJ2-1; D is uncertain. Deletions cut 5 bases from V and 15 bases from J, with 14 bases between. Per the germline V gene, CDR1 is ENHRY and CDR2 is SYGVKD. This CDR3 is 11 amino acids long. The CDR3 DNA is TGTGCCATCAGTAACTATCGCGAGAGGTTCTTC. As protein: CAISNYRERFF.

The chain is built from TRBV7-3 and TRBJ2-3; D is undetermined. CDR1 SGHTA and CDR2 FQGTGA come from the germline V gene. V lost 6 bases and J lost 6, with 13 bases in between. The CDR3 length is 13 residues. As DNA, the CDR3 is TGTGCCAGCAGTAAGGAGCCGACGGATACGCAGTATTTT. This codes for CASSKEPTDTQYF.

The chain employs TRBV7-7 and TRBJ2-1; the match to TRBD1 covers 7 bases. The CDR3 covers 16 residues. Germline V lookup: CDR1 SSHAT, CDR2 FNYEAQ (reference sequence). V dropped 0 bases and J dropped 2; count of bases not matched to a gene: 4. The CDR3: CASSLADRVAYNEQFF. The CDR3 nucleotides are TGTGCCAGCAGCTTAGCAGACAGGGTCGCCTACAATGAGCAGTTCTTC.

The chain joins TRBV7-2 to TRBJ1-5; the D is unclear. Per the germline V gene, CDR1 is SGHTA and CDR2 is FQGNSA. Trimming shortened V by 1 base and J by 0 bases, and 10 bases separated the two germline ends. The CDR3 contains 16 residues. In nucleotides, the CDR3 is TGTGCCAGCAGCTTAGGAGGTTATAATAGCAATCAGCCCCAGCATTTT. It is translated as CASSLGGYNSNQPQHF.

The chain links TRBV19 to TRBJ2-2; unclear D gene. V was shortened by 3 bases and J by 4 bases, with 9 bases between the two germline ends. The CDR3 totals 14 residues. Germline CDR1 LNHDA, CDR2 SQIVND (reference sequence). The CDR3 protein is CASSISLITGELFF. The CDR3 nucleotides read TGTGCCAGTAGTATTAGTCTGATCACCGGGGAGCTGTTTTTT. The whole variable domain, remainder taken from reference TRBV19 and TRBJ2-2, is DGGITQSPKYLFRKEGQNVTLSCEQNLNHDAMYWYRQDPGQGLRLIYYSQIVNDFQKGDIAEGYSVSREKKESFPLTVTSAQKNPTAFYLCASSISLITGELFFGEGSRLTVL.